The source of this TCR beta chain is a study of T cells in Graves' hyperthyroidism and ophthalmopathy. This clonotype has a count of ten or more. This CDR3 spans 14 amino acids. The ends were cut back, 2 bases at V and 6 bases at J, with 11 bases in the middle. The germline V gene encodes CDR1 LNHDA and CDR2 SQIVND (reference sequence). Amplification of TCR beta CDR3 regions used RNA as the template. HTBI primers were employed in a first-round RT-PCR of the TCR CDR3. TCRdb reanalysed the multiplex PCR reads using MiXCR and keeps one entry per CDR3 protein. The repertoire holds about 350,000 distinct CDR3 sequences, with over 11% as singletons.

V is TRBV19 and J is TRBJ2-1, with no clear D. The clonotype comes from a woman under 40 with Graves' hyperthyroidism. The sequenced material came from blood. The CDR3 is CASSILVPANEQFF. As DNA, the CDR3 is TGTGCCAGTAGTATACTAGTCCCGGCCAATGAGCAGTTCTTC.